This T cell receptor (beta chain) was profiled in a study of cytomegalovirus exposure and HLA in healthy donors. Study-level points and caveats: A few V segments could not be told apart, such as TRBV6-2 and TRBV6-3, and were left out. A few CMV-associated chains proved CMV antigen-specific in vitro.

CDR3 length equals 11 residues. Germline V gene lookup returns CDR1 DFQATT and CDR2 SNEGSKA (reference sequence). J gave up 3 bases and V 4 bases, and 0 bases lay outside the gene matches. In regard to this clone: Its antigen is undetermined.

PCR employed 60 Vbeta and 13 Jbeta primers. Data came from immunoSEQ multiplex PCR; TCRdb stores just in-frame clones and leaves some out. The sample has approximately 100,000 clones, approximately 80% seen once. The clonotype was recovered from a man aged 35-49 years in good health and CMV-seropositive. The chain uses TRBV20-1 and TRBJ2-7; 7 nucleotides line up with TRBD1. The sequencing sample was made of PBMCs. The CDR3 DNA sequence: TGCAGTGCTACAGGGGGCTACGAGCAGTACTTC. This codes for CSATGGYEQYF.